This section outlines one TCR beta chain sequence together with its context. The table came from immunoSEQ multiplex PCR; TCRdb's copy has only in-frame clones and leaves some out. The profile shows 2 million to 3 million clones, roughly nine tenths of them singletons. The data belong to a study of shared clonotypes between healthy human individuals. The V and J ends lost 0 bases and 0 bases respectively, with 21 bases between them. The CDR3 is 20 amino acids. The genes are TRBV23-1 and TRBJ1-5; D gene uncertain. TRBV23-1 is labeled an ORF, and its function is uncertain. The sample taken for sequencing was naive CD4+ T cells sorted from blood. The sample's subset: CD45RA+ positively selected. The clonotype comes from a man aged 18 to 29 in good health. In nucleotides, the CDR3 is TGCGCCAGCAGTCAATCGCGAGGGTCCGGCGGAAGAAATAGCAATCAGCCCCAGCATTTT. It codes for CASSQSRGSGGRNSNQPQHF.